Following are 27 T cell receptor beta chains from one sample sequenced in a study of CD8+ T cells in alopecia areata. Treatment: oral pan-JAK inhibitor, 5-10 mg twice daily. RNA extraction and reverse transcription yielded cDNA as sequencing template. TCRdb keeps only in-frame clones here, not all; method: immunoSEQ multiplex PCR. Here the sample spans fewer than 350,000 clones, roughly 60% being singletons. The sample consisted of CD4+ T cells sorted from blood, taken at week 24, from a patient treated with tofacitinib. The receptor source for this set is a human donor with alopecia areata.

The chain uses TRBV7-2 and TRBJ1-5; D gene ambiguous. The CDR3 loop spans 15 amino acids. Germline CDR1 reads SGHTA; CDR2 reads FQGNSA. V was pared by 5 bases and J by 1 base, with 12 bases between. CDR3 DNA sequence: TGTGCCAGCAGCGCTGGGGTTTCGAGCAATCAGCCCCAGCATTTT. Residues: CASSAGVSSNQPQHF. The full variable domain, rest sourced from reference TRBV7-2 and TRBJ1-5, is GAGVSQSPSNKVTEKGKDVELRCDPISGHTALYWYRQSLGQGLEFLIYFQGNSAPDKSGLPSDRFSAERTGGSVSTLTIQRTQQEDSAVYLCASSAGVSSNQPQHFGDGTRLSIL.

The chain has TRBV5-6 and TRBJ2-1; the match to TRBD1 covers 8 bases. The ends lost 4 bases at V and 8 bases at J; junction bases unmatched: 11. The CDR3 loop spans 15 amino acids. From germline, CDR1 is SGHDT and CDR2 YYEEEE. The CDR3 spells CASSQTGAGVDEQFF. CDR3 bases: TGTGCCAGCAGCCAGACAGGGGCCGGGGTGGATGAGCAGTTCTTC.

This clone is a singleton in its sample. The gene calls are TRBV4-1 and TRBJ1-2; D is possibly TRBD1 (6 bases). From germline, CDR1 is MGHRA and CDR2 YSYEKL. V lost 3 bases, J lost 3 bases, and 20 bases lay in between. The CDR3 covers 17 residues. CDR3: CASSHPAGTNNYYGYTF. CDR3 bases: TGCGCCAGCAGCCACCCAGCCGGGACAAATAATTACTATGGCTACACCTTC.

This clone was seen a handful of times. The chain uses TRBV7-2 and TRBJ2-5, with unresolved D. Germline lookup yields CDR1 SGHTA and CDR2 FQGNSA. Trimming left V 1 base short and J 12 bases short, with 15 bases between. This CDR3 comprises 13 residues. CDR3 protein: CASSLDRVSPKYF. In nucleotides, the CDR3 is TGTGCCAGCAGCTTAGACCGGGTCTCCCCCAAGTACTTC.

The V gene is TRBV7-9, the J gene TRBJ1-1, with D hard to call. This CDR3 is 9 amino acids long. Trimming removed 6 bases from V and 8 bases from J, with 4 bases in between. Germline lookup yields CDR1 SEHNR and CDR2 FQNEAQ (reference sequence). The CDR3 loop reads CASSLEAFF. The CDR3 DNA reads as TGTGCCAGCAGTTTGGAAGCTTTCTTT.

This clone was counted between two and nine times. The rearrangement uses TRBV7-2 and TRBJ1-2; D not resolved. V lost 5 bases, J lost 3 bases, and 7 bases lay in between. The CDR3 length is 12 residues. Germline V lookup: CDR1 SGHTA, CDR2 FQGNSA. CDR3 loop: CASSGRDYGYTF. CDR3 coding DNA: TGTGCCAGCAGCGGCCGGGACTATGGCTACACCTTC.

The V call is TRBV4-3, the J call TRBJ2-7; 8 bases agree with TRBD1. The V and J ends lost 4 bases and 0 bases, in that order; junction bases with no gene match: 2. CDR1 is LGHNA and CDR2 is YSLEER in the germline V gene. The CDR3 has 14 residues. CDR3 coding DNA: TGCGCCAGCAGCCGTACAGGGGGCTCCTACGAGCAGTACTTC. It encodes CASSRTGGSYEQYF.

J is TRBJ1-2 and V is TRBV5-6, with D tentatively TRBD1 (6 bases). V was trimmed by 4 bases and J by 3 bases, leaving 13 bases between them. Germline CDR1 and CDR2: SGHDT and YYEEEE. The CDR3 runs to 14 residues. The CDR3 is CASSQTGRDYGYTF. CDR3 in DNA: TGTGCCAGCAGCCAAACAGGGAGGGACTATGGCTACACCTTC.

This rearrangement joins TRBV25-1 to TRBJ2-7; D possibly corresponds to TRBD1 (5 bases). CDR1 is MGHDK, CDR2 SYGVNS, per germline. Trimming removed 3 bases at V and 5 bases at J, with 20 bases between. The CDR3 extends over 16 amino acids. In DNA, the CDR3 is TGTGCCAGCAGTGAGCTAGGTGGGGCTGTGTTCCACGAGCAGTACTTC. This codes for CASSELGGAVFHEQYF.

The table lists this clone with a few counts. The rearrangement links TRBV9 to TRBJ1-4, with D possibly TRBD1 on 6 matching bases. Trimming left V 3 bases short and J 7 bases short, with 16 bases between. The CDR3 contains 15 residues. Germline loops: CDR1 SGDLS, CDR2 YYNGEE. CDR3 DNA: TGTGCCAGCAGCGCGTTCGGACCCAGGGGTGAAAAACTGTTTTTT. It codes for CASSAFGPRGEKLFF.

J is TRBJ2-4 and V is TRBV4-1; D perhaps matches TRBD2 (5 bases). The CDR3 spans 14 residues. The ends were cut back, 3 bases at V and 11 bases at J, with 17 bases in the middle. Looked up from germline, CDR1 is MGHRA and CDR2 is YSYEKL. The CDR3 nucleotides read TGCGCCAGCAGCCATTTCTCACAGAGGGCCTTTCAGTACTTC. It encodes CASSHFSQRAFQYF.

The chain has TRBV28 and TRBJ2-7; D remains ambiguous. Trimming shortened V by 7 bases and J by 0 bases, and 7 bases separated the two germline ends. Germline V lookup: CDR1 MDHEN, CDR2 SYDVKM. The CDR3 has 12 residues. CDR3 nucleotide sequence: TGTGCCAGCATGGGAAACTCCTACGAGCAGTACTTC. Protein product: CASMGNSYEQYF.

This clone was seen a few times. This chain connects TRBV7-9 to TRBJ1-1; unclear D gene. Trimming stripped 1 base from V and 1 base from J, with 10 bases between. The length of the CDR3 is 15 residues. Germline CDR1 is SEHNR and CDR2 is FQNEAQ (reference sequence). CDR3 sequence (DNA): TGTGCCAGCAGCTTAGAGTCTGGGCGGAACACTGAAGCTTTCTTT. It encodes CASSLESGRNTEAFF.

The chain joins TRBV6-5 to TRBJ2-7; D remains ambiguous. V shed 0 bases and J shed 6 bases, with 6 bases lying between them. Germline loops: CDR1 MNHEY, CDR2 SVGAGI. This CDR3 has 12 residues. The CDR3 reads CASSYSPGEQYF. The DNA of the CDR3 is TGTGCCAGCAGTTACTCCCCGGGCGAGCAGTACTTC.

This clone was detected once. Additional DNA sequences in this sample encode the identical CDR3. The CDR3, as DNA: TGTGCCTGGAGTGTACGCCAGAACACTGAAGCTTTCTTT. This sequence encodes CAWSVRQNTEAFF. The chain couples TRBV30 to TRBJ1-1; D uncertain. The CDR3 covers 13 residues. CDR1 and CDR2 (germline): GTSNPN, SVGIG (reference sequence). Trimming took off 0 bases at V and 1 base at J, with 6 bases between the two ends.

The DNA for the CDR3 is TGTGCCAGCAAGGAGACAGGGGATTTCTATGGCTACACCTTC. This sequence encodes CASKETGDFYGYTF. The chain couples TRBV6-6 to TRBJ1-2, with TRBD1 identical over 8 bases. The CDR3 consists of 14 residues. Germline CDR1 is MNHNY and CDR2 is SVGAGI (reference sequence). After removal of 7 bases from V and 4 bases from J, the junction contained 8 bases not matched to a gene.

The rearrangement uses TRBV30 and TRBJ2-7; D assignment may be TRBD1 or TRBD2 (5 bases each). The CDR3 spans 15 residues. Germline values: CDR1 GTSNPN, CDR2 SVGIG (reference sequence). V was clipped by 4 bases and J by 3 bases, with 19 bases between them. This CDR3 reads CAWTFLGRGVYEQYF. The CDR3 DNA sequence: TGTGCCTGGACCTTTCTCGGCAGAGGGGTCTACGAGCAGTACTTC.

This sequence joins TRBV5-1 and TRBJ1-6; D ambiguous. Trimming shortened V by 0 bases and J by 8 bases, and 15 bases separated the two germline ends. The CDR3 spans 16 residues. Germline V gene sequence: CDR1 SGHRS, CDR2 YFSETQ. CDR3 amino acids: CASSLAYAGRDSPLHF. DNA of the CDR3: TGCGCCAGCAGCTTGGCCTACGCAGGTCGCGATTCACCCCTCCACTTT.

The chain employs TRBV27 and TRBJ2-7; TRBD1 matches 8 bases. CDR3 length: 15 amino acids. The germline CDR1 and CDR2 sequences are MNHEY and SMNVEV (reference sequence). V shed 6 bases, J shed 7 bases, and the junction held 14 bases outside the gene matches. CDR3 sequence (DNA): TGTGCCAGCAGGCTACAACTTCAGGGGGCGGTGGAGCAGTACTTC. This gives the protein CASRLQLQGAVEQYF.

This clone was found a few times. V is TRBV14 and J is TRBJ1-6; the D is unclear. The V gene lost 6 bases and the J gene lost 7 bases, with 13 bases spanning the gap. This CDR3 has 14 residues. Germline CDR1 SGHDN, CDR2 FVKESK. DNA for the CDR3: TGTGCCAGCAGTCAGGTAACAGCAAATTCACCCCTCCACTTT. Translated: CASSQVTANSPLHF.

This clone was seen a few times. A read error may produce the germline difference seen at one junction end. CDR3 DNA: TGCGCCAGCAGGGGGGACAGGGACTACTGGTTCTTC. Translated: CASRGDRDYWFF. This rearrangement joins TRBV5-4 to TRBJ2-1, with 9 bases matching TRBD1. Germline lookup yields CDR1 SGHNT and CDR2 YYREEE (reference sequence). CDR3 length: 12 residues.

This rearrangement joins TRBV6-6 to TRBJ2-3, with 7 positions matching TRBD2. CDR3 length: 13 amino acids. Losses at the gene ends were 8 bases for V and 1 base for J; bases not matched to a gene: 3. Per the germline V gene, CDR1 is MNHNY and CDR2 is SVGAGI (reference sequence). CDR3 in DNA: TGTGCCAGCGGTCTAGCGGGCACAGATACGCAGTATTTT. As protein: CASGLAGTDTQYF.

CDR3 DNA sequence: TGTGCCAGCTCACCCCCCGGGACAGGGGAGACCCAGTACTTC. Translating it yields CASSPPGTGETQYF. V gene TRBV18 combines with J gene TRBJ2-5, with 9 bases that match TRBD1. V gave up 3 bases and J gave up 5 bases; unmatched junction bases: 4. The CDR3 covers 14 residues. Germline CDR1 reads KGHSH; CDR2 reads LQKENI.

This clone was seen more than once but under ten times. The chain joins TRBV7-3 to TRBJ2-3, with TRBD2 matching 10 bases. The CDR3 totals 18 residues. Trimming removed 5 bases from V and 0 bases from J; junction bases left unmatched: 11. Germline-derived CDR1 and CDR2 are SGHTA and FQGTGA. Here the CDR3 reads CASSPSGGVAQSTDTQYF. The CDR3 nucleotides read TGTGCCAGCAGCCCCAGCGGGGGGGTAGCCCAAAGCACAGATACGCAGTATTTT.

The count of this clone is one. As DNA, the CDR3 is TGCGCCAGCAGCTCGACCCGGTACGGGGAGACCCAGTACTTC. Protein sequence: CASSSTRYGETQYF. The chain uses TRBV4-1 and TRBJ2-5; D gene uncertain. Trimming took off 5 bases at V and 5 bases at J, with 15 bases between the two ends. The CDR3 length is 14 residues. The germline V gene has CDR1 MGHRA and CDR2 YSYEKL.

This CDR3 is CASSRKVWGQASRGETQYF. CDR3 DNA: TGTGCCAGCAGCCGAAAAGTGTGGGGACAGGCCAGTCGGGGAGAGACCCAGTACTTC. The chain links TRBV14 to TRBJ2-5; the match to TRBD1 covers 8 bases. This CDR3 spans 19 amino acids. V lost 4 bases to trimming and J lost 4 bases; unmatched junction nucleotides: 20. Per germline, CDR1 SGHDN and CDR2 FVKESK. Complete variable domain (other parts from reference TRBV14 and TRBJ2-5): EAGVTQFPSHSVIEKGQTVTLRCDPISGHDNLYWYRRVMGKEIKFLLHFVKESKQDESGMPNNRFLAERTGGTYSTLKVQPAELEDSGVYFCASSRKVWGQASRGETQYFGPGTRLLVL.

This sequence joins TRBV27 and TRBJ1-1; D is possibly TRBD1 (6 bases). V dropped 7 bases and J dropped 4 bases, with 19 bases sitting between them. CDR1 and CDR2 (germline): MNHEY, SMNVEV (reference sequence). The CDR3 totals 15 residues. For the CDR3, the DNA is TGTGCCAGCACCTCCCCCTTACAGGGTCCCACTGAAGCTTTCTTT. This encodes CASTSPLQGPTEAFF.